This T cell receptor beta chain stems from a study of blood T cell repertoires in COVID-19. Study background: Acute and convalescent COVID-19 specimens originated in the United States, Italy and Spain.

The CDR3 covers 16 residues. Looked up from germline, CDR1 is LNHDA and CDR2 is SQIVND (reference sequence). V lost 3 bases, J lost 3 bases, and 7 bases stayed unmatched. Original data processing: Estimation of nucleated cell counts relied on the amplification of reference gene primers. This table comes from immunoSEQ multiplex PCR, and its TCRdb copy is limited to in-frame clones, with some not included. Clonal size and the V and J genes are those of that table, whereas D and trimming came from the DNA. In the table there are over 85,000 clones, 70% to 90% of which are singletons. This chain links TRBV19 with TRBJ1-5; 8 bases agree with TRBD1. The specimen was peripheral blood. This sequence originates from a man aged 65 to 79 with acute or convalescent COVID-19. CDR3 sequence (DNA): TGTGCCAGTAGTATGGTCAGGGGGCGGCCCAATCAGCCCCAGCATTTT. As protein: CASSMVRGRPNQPQHF.